The 32 T cell receptor beta chains below all came from one sample that was sequenced in a study of blood T cell repertoires in COVID-19. The repertoire was sequenced with immunoSEQ multiplex PCR; TCRdb's copy has only in-frame clones and lacks some. This table holds around 64,000 clones, roughly 85% found once. Material: peripheral blood. The receptors derive from a woman aged 80 or over with acute or convalescent COVID-19.

The chain recombines TRBV5-1 with TRBJ2-1; D is possibly TRBD1 (7 bases). The CDR3 is 16 residues long. The germline V gene encodes CDR1 SGHRS and CDR2 YFSETQ. V gave up 0 bases and J gave up 9 bases, with 19 bases separating them. This CDR3 is CASSLATPGGKIEQFF. DNA for the CDR3: TGCGCCAGCAGCTTGGCCACGCCAGGGGGGAAAATTGAGCAGTTCTTC.

The chain is built from TRBV28 and TRBJ1-4, with D tentatively TRBD1 (5 bases). V dropped 6 bases and J dropped 8 bases, with 19 bases sitting between them. Looked up from germline, CDR1 is MDHEN and CDR2 is SYDVKM. This CDR3 spans 15 amino acids. CDR3 nucleotide sequence: TGTGCCAGCAGCCGCAGGGCGGGGTATGGAGAAAAACTGTTTTTT. This encodes CASSRRAGYGEKLFF. The entire variable domain, with the rest obtained from reference TRBV28 and TRBJ1-4, is as follows: DVKVTQSSRYLVKRTGEKVFLECVQDMDHENMFWYRQDPGLGLRLIYFSYDVKMKEKGDIPEGYSVSREKKERFSLILESASTNQTSMYLCASSRRAGYGEKLFFGSGTQLSVL.

The rearrangement uses TRBV11-2 and TRBJ1-3; D is uncertain. V gave up 1 base and J gave up 3 bases, with 7 bases separating them. Germline CDR1 SGHAT, CDR2 FQNNGV. The CDR3 has 14 residues. CDR3 protein: CASSLAGSGNTIYF. The CDR3 nucleotides read TGTGCCAGCAGCTTAGCGGGAAGTGGAAACACCATATATTTT.

This chain connects TRBV19 to TRBJ2-6; no clear D gene. The CDR3 consists of 17 residues. The V gene lost 7 bases and the J gene lost 0 bases, with 16 bases spanning the gap. Germline CDR1 is LNHDA and CDR2 is SQIVND (reference sequence). CDR3 coding DNA: TGTGCCAGTAAGACTCGCGGTACCAGCTCTGGGGCCAACGTCCTGACTTTC. Amino acid sequence: CASKTRGTSSGANVLTF.

This chain uses TRBV14 with TRBJ2-1; TRBD2 aligns across 8 bases. CDR3 size: 15 residues. V lost 7 bases to trimming and J lost 2 bases; unmatched junction nucleotides: 7. Germline V CDR1 and CDR2: SGHDN, FVKESK. In DNA, the CDR3 is TGTGCCAGCACCCGTTCTAGCGGGCCCTACAATGAGCAGTTCTTC. It yields the protein CASTRSSGPYNEQFF.

The chain uses TRBV18 and TRBJ2-5, with TRBD1 as a possible D gene (6 bases). The CDR3 runs to 18 residues. Trimming removed 2 bases at V and 5 bases at J, with 24 bases between. Germline assignment: CDR1 KGHSH and CDR2 LQKENI. The DNA for the CDR3 is TGTGCCAGCTCACCAAGCCCCTCCAGACAGGACTTTGGGGAGACCCAGTACTTC. It codes for CASSPSPSRQDFGETQYF.

The rearrangement uses TRBV5-1 and TRBJ1-4; tentatively, D is TRBD1 (5 bases). Germline V gives CDR1 SGHRS, CDR2 YFSETQ. V was clipped by 0 bases and J by 7 bases, with 10 bases between them. The CDR3 covers 14 residues. The CDR3 protein is CASSLETGLEKLFF. As DNA, the CDR3 is TGCGCCAGCAGCTTGGAAACAGGCCTTGAAAAACTGTTTTTT.

This sequence joins TRBV6-1 and TRBJ1-2, with TRBD1 identical over 7 bases. V was pared by 0 bases and J by 4 bases, with 2 bases of the junction left unmatched. The length of the CDR3 is 14 residues. CDR1 MNHNS and CDR2 SASEGT come from the germline V gene. As DNA, the CDR3 is TGTGCCAGCAGTGAAGCTGGGACAGTCTATGGCTACACCTTC. It codes for CASSEAGTVYGYTF.

V and J are TRBV5-1 and TRBJ2-3; D is possibly TRBD1 (5 bases). CDR1 is SGHRS and CDR2 is YFSETQ in the germline V gene. The CDR3 runs 15 residues. V was cut by 4 bases and J by 7 bases, with 19 bases left in between. The CDR3 DNA reads TGCGCCAGCAGCCCGTGGATGTCAGGGCCTAATACGCAGTATTTT. This codes for CASSPWMSGPNTQYF.

V is TRBV30 and J is TRBJ2-7, with D maybe TRBD1 (5 bases). The V gene's germline CDR1 is GTSNPN and CDR2 SVGIG (reference sequence). V gave up 0 bases and J gave up 6 bases, with 15 bases separating them. This CDR3 contains 14 residues. CDR3 DNA: TGTGCCTGGAGTGTTGGGCAGGGTAGAATCGAGCAGTACTTC. This encodes CAWSVGQGRIEQYF.

This chain joins TRBV5-1 and TRBJ2-7; D may be TRBD1 (8 bases). V lost 1 base and J 3 bases, leaving 14 bases between the germline ends. CDR3 size: 15 residues. Germline CDR1 SGHRS, CDR2 YFSETQ. In DNA form, the CDR3 reads TGCGCCAGCAGCTTGATTACAGGGGGGGACTACGAGCAGTACTTC. It codes for CASSLITGGDYEQYF.

The V gene is TRBV19, the J gene TRBJ1-3; D is ambiguous. This CDR3 has 17 amino acids. V was shortened by 4 bases and J by 0 bases, with 16 bases between the two germline ends. Germline V gene lookup returns CDR1 LNHDA and CDR2 SQIVND (reference sequence). The CDR3 region is CASSTSTSRVSGNTIYF. CDR3 in DNA: TGTGCCAGTAGTACCTCGACATCCCGCGTCTCTGGAAACACCATATATTTT.

The rearrangement uses TRBV3-1 (or the pseudogene TRBV3-2) and TRBJ2-3, with D perhaps TRBD2 (7 bases). Germline assignment: CDR1 LGHDT and CDR2 YNNKEL (reference sequence). V dropped 7 bases and J dropped 5 bases, with 19 bases sitting between them. This CDR3 has 15 residues. CDR3 amino acids: CASTSRGGPGDTQYF. DNA for the CDR3: TGTGCCAGCACCTCAAGGGGGGGGCCCGGAGATACGCAGTATTTT.

The genes are TRBV24-1 and TRBJ1-5; the match to TRBD1 covers 8 bases. This CDR3 is built from 20 residues. After removal of 0 bases from V and 6 bases from J, the junction contained 18 bases not matched to a gene. Germline V gene lookup returns CDR1 KGHDR and CDR2 SFDVKD. The CDR3 loop is CATSDLLCGQGAIFGQPQHF. CDR3 coding DNA: TGTGCCACCAGTGATTTGTTGTGTGGCCAGGGGGCGATTTTCGGTCAGCCCCAGCATTTT.

The chain recombines TRBV2 with TRBJ2-1; 9 positions agree with TRBD1. V gave up 6 bases and J gave up 7 bases; unmatched junction bases: 13. Germline assignment: CDR1 SNHLY and CDR2 FYNNEI. The CDR3 sequence is 16 residues long. The CDR3 sequence is CASRAGQGSFWNEQFF. CDR3 bases: TGTGCCAGCAGGGCGGGACAGGGAAGTTTTTGGAATGAGCAGTTCTTC.

The chain couples TRBV2 to TRBJ1-2, with D maybe TRBD1 (5 bases). The length of the CDR3 is 13 residues. Germline values: CDR1 SNHLY, CDR2 FYNNEI. Trimming stripped 7 bases from V and 0 bases from J, with 9 bases between. The CDR3 nucleotides are TGTGCCAGCAAGGGACTGACTAACTATGGCTACACCTTC. This encodes CASKGLTNYGYTF.

The chain joins TRBV7-2 to TRBJ2-1, with 14 bases fitting TRBD2. This CDR3 has 17 amino acids. Per the germline V gene, CDR1 is SGHTA and CDR2 is FQGNSA. Unmatched junction bases numbered 9, after V lost 2 bases and J lost 9 bases. The CDR3 reads CASSLYRTSGGPTEQFF. CDR3 DNA sequence: TGTGCCAGCAGCTTATACAGGACTAGCGGGGGGCCCACTGAGCAGTTCTTC.

V is TRBV19 and J is TRBJ1-2, with D tentatively TRBD1 (5 bases). The CDR3 covers 15 residues. Germline V gene lookup returns CDR1 LNHDA and CDR2 SQIVND (reference sequence). Between the trimmed V and J ends, which lost 6 bases and 3 bases, there was a span of 17 bases. In nucleotides, the CDR3 is TGTGCCAGTAGATTTCCCTTGGGGCTCCACTATGGCTACACCTTC. This gives the protein CASRFPLGLHYGYTF.

The count of this clone is one. J is TRBJ2-3 and V is TRBV6-6; tentatively, D is TRBD2 (7 bases). Germline CDR1 MNHNY, CDR2 SVGAGI (reference sequence). CDR3 size: 15 residues. V lost 0 bases and J lost 6, with 13 bases in between. DNA of the CDR3: TGTGCCAGCAGTTACTCGGCGGGGGCGTATGATACGCAGTATTTT. Protein: CASSYSAGAYDTQYF.

This sequence joins TRBV28 and TRBJ2-1; possibly TRBD2 for D (7 bases). The germline V and J ends were trimmed by 2 bases and 6 bases, with 20 bases remaining between them. The V gene's germline CDR1 is MDHEN and CDR2 SYDVKM. CDR3 length: 17 residues. The CDR3 sequence: CASSLRGGGTPTNEQFF. The CDR3 DNA reads TGTGCCAGCAGTTTACGGGGCGGGGGCACACCGACCAATGAGCAGTTCTTC.

The rearrangement uses TRBV18 and TRBJ2-5; the match to TRBD1 covers 8 bases. J lost 4 bases, V lost 3 bases, and 4 bases had no gene match. This CDR3 has 14 residues. Germline assignment: CDR1 KGHSH and CDR2 LQKENI. CDR3 bases: TGTGCCAGCTCACCCCTCGGACAGGGAGAGACCCAGTACTTC. Its protein product is CASSPLGQGETQYF.

The chain has TRBV11-3 and TRBJ2-3; 16 bases align to TRBD2. The CDR3 consists of 17 residues. Germline trimming cut 5 bases from V and 4 bases from J; bases unmatched to any gene: 6. Per the germline V gene, CDR1 is SGHNT and CDR2 is YENEEA. In DNA, the CDR3 is TGTGCCAGCAGCAACCCGGGACTAGCGGGAGGGCCAGATACGCAGTATTTT. Protein product: CASSNPGLAGGPDTQYF.

This clone was counted a few times. V usage is TRBV27 and J usage is TRBJ2-2, with 9 bases that match TRBD1. Germline loops: CDR1 MNHEY, CDR2 SMNVEV (reference sequence). The CDR3 runs 15 residues. The V gene end was trimmed by 5 bases and the J gene end by 6 bases; junction bases not matched to a gene: 7. In DNA, the CDR3 is TGTGCCAGCAGTCCGGGGACAGGGATATCCGGGGAGCTGTTTTTT. The encoded protein is CASSPGTGISGELFF.

CDR3 region: CASSVGARNSPLHF. The CDR3 nucleotides are TGTGCCAGCAGCGTAGGAGCCCGAAATTCACCCCTCCACTTT. The chain has TRBV9 and TRBJ1-6, with no clear D. This CDR3 is built from 14 residues. Deletions cut 0 bases from V and 7 bases from J, with 8 bases between. CDR1 SGDLS and CDR2 YYNGEE come from the germline V gene.

The chain links TRBV28 to TRBJ1-5; D is possibly TRBD1 (6 bases). Deletions cut 5 bases from V and 5 bases from J, with 19 bases between. The CDR3 is 16 residues long. CDR1 and CDR2 (germline): MDHEN, SYDVKM. CDR3 in DNA: TGTGCCAGCAGTCTTATTGAGGGGACACGAGATCAGCCCCAGCATTTT. Translation gives CASSLIEGTRDQPQHF.

This chain connects TRBV18 to TRBJ2-6; a possible D gene is TRBD1 (5 bases). Germline CDR1 reads KGHSH; CDR2 reads LQKENI. This CDR3 is 16 amino acids long. Trimming shortened V by 3 bases and J by 1 base, and 10 bases separated the two germline ends. CDR3 amino acids: CASSPQGGSGANVLTF. The CDR3 region has the DNA TGTGCCAGCTCACCGCAGGGTGGATCTGGGGCCAACGTCCTGACTTTC.

The rearrangement links TRBV28 to TRBJ2-3; no clear D gene. The CDR3 loop spans 16 amino acids. Deletions cut 3 bases from V and 9 bases from J, with 22 bases between. CDR1 is MDHEN, CDR2 SYDVKM, per germline. CDR3 sequence reads: CASSFLGGTKRGTQYF. CDR3 nucleotides: TGTGCCAGCAGTTTCTTAGGTGGTACTAAGAGAGGCACGCAGTATTTT.

This chain uses TRBV6-6 with TRBJ1-2, with 7 bases identical to TRBD1. The germline V gene has CDR1 MNHNY and CDR2 SVGAGI (reference sequence). Trimming took 6 bases from V and 7 from J; bases not matched to a gene: 11. This CDR3 has 14 residues. CDR3 sequence reads: CASSITGVRRGYTF. CDR3 nucleotide sequence: TGTGCCAGCAGCATTACAGGGGTTCGTCGTGGCTACACCTTC.

This clone was counted only a few times. The chain has TRBV10-2 and TRBJ2-7, with D possibly matching TRBD2 (5 bases). This CDR3 is 13 amino acids long. Germline V lookup: CDR1 WSHSY, CDR2 SAAADI. Trimming took 7 bases from V and 4 from J, leaving 14 bases between them. CDR3 coding DNA: TGCGCCAGCACACTAGAGATCTATTACGAGCAGTACTTC. Its translation: CASTLEIYYEQYF.

The DNA for the CDR3 is TGCGCCAGCAACCTGGGGGGGCCAGGCACCGGGGAGCTGTTTTTT. Amino acids: CASNLGGPGTGELFF. This chain links TRBV5-1 with TRBJ2-2, with a possible D match to TRBD2 (7 bases). The CDR3 has 15 amino acids. The ends were cut back, 6 bases at V and 4 bases at J, with 16 bases in the middle. Germline loops: CDR1 SGHRS, CDR2 YFSETQ. The whole variable domain, filled in from reference TRBV5-1 and TRBJ2-2, reads KAGVTQTPRYLIKTRGQQVTLSCSPISGHRSVSWYQQTPGQGLQFLFEYFSETQRNKGNFPGRFSGRQFSNSRSEMNVSTLELGDSALYLCASNLGGPGTGELFFGEGSRLTVL.

The chain combines TRBV27 with TRBJ1-2; D is unresolved. This CDR3 has 14 amino acids. The germline V and J ends were trimmed by 6 bases and 0 bases, with 11 bases remaining between them. The germline CDR1 and CDR2 sequences are MNHEY and SMNVEV (reference sequence). CDR3 in amino acids: CASRKAGANYGYTF. The CDR3 bases are TGTGCCAGCAGGAAGGCTGGAGCTAACTATGGCTACACCTTC.

The genes are TRBV6-5 and TRBJ2-7; D perhaps matches TRBD2 (6 bases). The V end was cut by 6 bases, the J end by 2 bases, with 17 bases between. Germline V gene data show CDR1 as MNHEY and CDR2 as SVGAGI. The CDR3 sequence is 15 residues long. CDR3: CASRVRQGLPYEQYF. The CDR3 DNA reads TGTGCCAGCAGGGTCAGGCAGGGACTGCCCTACGAGCAGTACTTC.